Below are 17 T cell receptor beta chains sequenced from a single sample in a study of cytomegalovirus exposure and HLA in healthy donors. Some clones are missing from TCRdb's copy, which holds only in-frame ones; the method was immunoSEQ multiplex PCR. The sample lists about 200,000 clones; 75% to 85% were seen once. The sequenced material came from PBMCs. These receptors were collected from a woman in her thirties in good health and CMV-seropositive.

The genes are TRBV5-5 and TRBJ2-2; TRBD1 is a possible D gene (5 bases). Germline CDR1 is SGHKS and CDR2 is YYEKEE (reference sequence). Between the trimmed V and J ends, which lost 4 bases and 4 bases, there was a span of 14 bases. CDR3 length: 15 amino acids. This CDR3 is CASSLLQVSTGELFF. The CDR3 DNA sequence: TGTGCCAGCAGCCTCCTACAGGTTAGCACCGGGGAGCTGTTTTTT. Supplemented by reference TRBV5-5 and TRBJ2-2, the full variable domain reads DAGVTQSPTHLIKTRGQQVTLRCSPISGHKSVSWYQQVLGQGPQFIFQYYEKEERGRGNFPDRFSARQFPNYSSELNVNALLLGDSALYLCASSLLQVSTGELFFGEGSRLTVL.

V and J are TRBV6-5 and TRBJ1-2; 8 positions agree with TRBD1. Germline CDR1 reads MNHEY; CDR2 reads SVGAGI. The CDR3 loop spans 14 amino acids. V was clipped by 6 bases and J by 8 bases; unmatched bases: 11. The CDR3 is CASRRGQEESGYTF. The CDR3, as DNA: TGTGCCAGCAGACGGGGACAGGAAGAGTCAGGCTACACCTTC.

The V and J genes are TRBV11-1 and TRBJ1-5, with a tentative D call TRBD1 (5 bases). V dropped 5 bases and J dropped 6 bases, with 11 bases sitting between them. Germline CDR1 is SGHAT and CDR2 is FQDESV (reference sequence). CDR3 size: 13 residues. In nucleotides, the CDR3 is TGTGCCAGCAGCCCAGGGCGGGGTCAGCCCCAGCATTTT. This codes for CASSPGRGQPQHF.

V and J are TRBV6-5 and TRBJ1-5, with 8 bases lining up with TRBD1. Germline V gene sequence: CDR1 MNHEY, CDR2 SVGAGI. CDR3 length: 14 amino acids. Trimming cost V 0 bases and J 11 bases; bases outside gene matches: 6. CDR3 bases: TGTGCCAGCAGTTACTCTGCGGGACAGGTAGCCCAGCATTTT. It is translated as CASSYSAGQVAQHF.

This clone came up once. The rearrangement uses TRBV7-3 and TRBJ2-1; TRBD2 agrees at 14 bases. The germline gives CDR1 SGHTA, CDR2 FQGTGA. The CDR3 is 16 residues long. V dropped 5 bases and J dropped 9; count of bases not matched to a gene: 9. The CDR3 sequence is CASSPGLAGAYGEQFF. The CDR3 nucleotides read TGTGCCAGCAGCCCGGGACTAGCGGGAGCATATGGTGAGCAGTTCTTC.

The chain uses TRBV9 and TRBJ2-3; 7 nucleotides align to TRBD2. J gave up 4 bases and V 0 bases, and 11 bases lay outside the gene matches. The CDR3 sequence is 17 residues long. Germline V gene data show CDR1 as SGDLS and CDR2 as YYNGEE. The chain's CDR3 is CASSVAPTSWQPDTQYF. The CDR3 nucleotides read TGTGCCAGCAGCGTAGCCCCGACTAGCTGGCAGCCAGATACGCAGTATTTT.

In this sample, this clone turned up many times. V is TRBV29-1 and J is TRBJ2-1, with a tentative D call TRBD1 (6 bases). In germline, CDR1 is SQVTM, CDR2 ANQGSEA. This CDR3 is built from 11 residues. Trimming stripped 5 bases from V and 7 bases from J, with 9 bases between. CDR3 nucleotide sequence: TGCAGCGTTCACAGGGAGAATGAGCAGTTCTTC. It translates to CSVHRENEQFF.

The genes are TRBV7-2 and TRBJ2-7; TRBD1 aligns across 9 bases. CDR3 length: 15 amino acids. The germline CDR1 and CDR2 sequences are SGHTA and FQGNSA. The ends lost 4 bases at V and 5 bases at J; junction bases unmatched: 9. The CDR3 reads CASSSTGQGFDEQYF. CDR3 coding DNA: TGTGCCAGCAGCTCCACGGGACAGGGTTTCGACGAGCAGTACTTC.

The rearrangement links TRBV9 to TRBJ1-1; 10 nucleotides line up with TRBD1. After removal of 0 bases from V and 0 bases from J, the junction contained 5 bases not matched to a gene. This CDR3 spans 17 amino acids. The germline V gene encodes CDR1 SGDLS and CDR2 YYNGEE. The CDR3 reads CASSVGVGTGVNTEAFF. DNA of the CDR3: TGTGCCAGCAGCGTAGGTGTAGGGACAGGGGTGAACACTGAAGCTTTCTTT.

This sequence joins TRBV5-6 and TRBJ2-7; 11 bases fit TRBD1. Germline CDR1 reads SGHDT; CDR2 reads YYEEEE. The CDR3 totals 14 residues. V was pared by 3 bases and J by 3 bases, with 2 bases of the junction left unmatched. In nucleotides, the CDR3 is TGTGCCAGCAGCTACGGGACAGGGGGCTACGAGCAGTACTTC. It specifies CASSYGTGGYEQYF.

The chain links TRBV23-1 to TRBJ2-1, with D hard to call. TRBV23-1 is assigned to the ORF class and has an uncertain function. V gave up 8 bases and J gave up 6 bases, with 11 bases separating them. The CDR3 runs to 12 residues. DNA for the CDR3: TGCGCCAGCCCTCTTTCCCGCAATGAGCAGTTCTTC. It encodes CASPLSRNEQFF.

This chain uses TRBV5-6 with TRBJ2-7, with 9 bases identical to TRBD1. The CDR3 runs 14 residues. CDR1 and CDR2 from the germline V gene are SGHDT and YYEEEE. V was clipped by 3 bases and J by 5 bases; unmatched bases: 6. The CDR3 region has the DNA TGTGCCAGCAGCTGGGGACAGGGACCGGACGAGCAGTACTTC. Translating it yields CASSWGQGPDEQYF. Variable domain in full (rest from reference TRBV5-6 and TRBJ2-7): DAGVTQSPTHLIKTRGQQVTLRCSPKSGHDTVSWYQQALGQGPQFIFQYYEEEERQRGNFPDRFSGHQFPNYSSELNVNALLLGDSALYLCASSWGQGPDEQYFGPGTRLTVT.

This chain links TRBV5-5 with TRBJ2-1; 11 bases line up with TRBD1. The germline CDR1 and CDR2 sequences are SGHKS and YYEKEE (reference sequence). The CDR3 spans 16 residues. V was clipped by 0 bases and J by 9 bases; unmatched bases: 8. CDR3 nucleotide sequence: TGTGCCAGCAGCTTGGGGTTGGGACAGGGGGTTGTTGAGCAGTTCTTC. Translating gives CASSLGLGQGVVEQFF.

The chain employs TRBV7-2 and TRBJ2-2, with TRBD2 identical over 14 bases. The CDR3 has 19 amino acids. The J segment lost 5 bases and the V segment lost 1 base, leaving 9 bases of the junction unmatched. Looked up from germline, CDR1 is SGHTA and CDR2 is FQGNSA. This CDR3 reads CASSLEVGLAGVWTGELFF. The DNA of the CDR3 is TGTGCCAGCAGCTTAGAGGTGGGACTAGCGGGAGTTTGGACCGGGGAGCTGTTTTTT.

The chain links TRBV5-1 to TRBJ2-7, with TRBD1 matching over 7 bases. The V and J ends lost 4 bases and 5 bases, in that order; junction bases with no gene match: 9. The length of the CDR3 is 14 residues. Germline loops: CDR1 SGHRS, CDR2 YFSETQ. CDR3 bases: TGCGCCAGCAGCGAGCTAAACAGGGGCCACGAGCAGTACTTC. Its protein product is CASSELNRGHEQYF.

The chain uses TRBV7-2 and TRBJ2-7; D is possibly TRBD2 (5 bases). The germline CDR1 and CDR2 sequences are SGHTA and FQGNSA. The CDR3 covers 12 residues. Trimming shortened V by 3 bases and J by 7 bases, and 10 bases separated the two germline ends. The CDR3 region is CASSFRSGEQYF. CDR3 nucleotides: TGTGCCAGCAGCTTCAGGTCGGGGGAGCAGTACTTC.

As DNA, the CDR3 is TGTGCCAGCAGTTCCGGGACAGTCACAGATACGCAGTATTTT. It codes for CASSSGTVTDTQYF. The chain is built from TRBV7-6 and TRBJ2-3, with 7 bases matching TRBD1. V shed 6 bases, J shed 2 bases, and the junction held 5 bases outside the gene matches. CDR3 length equals 14 residues. Germline V gene data show CDR1 as SGHVS and CDR2 as FNYEAQ.